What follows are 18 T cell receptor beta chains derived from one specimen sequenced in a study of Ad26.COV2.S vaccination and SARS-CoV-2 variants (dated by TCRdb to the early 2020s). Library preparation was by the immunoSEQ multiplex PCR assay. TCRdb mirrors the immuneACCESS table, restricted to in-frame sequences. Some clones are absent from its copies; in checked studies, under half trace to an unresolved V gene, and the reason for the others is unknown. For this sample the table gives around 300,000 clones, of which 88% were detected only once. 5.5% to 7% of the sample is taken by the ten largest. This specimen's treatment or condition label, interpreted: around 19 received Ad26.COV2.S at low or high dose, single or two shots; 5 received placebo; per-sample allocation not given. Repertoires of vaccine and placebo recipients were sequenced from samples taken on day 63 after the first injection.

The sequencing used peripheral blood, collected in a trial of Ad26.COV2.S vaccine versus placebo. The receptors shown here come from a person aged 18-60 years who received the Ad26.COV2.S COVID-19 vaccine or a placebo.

The CDR3 here is CASSSAGGQLGELFF. CDR3 coding DNA: TGTGCCAGCAGCTCCGCGGGGGGCCAACTAGGGGAGCTGTTTTTT. The chain has TRBV7-9 and TRBJ2-2, with 8 nucleotides matching TRBD2. Losses at the gene ends were 4 bases for V and 8 bases for J; bases not matched to a gene: 9. Germline V gene lookup returns CDR1 SEHNR and CDR2 FQNEAQ (reference sequence). The CDR3 runs 15 residues.

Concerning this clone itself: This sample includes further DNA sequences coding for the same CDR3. CDR3 in amino acids: CASSVEGLATDTQYF. The CDR3 DNA reads TGTGCCAGCAGCGTAGAAGGACTAGCAACAGATACGCAGTATTTT. The gene calls are TRBV9 and TRBJ2-3; 8 bases agree with TRBD2. CDR3 length: 15 amino acids. Germline CDR1 and CDR2: SGDLS and YYNGEE. The V segment lost 0 bases and the J segment 3 bases; nucleotides outside the gene matches: 3.

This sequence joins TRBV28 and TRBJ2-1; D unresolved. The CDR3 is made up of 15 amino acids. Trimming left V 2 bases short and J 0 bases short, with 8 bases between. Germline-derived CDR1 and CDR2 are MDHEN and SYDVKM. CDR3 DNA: TGTGCCAGCAGTTTAAGACTTGGCTCCTACAATGAGCAGTTCTTC. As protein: CASSLRLGSYNEQFF.

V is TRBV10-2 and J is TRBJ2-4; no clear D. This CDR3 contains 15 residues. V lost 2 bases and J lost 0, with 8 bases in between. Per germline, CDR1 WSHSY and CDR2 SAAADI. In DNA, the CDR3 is TGCGCCAGCAGTGAGGATCACCAAGCCAAAAACATTCAGTACTTC. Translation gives CASSEDHQAKNIQYF.

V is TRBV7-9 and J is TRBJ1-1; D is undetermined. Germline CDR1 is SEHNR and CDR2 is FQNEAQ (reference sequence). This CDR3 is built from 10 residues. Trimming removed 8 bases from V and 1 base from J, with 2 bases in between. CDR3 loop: CASENTEAFF. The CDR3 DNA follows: TGTGCCAGCGAGAACACTGAAGCTTTCTTT.

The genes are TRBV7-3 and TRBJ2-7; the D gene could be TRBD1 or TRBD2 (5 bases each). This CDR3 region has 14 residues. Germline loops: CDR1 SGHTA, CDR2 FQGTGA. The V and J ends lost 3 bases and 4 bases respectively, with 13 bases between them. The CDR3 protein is CASSLGVGPYEQYF. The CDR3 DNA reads TGTGCCAGCAGCTTGGGGGTGGGTCCTTACGAGCAGTACTTC.

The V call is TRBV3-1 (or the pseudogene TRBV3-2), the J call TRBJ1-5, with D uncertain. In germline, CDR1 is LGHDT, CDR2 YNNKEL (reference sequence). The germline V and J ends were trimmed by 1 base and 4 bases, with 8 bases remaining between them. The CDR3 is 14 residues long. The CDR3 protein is CASSQGPPNQPQHF. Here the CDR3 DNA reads TGTGCCAGCAGCCAAGGGCCCCCAAATCAGCCCCAGCATTTT.

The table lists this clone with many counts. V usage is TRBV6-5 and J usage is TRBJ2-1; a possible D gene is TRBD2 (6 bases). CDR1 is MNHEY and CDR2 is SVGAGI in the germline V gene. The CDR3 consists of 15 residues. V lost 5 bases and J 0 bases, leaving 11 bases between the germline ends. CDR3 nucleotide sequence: TGTGCCAGCAGTCCACCGACTAGCTCCTACAATGAGCAGTTCTTC. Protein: CASSPPTSSYNEQFF.

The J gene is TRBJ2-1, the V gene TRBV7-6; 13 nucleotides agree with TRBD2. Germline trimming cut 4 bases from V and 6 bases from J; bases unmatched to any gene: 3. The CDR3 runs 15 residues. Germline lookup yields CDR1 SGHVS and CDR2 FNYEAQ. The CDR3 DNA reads TGTGCCAGCAGCTCCGGGACTAGCGGGGTCAATGAGCAGTTCTTC. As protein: CASSSGTSGVNEQFF.

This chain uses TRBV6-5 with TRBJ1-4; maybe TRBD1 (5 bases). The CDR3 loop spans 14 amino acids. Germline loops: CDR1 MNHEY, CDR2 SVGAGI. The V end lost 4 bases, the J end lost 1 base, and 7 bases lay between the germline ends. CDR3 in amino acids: CASSSRETNEKLFF. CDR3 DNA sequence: TGTGCCAGCAGTTCCAGGGAAACTAATGAAAAACTGTTTTTT.

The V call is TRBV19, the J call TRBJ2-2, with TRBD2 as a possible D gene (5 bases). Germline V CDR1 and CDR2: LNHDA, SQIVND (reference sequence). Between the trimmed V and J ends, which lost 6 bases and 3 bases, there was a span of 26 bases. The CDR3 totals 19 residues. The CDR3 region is CASSPDYASGPGHTGELFF. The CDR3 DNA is TGTGCCAGTAGCCCCGACTATGCGTCCGGGCCCGGCCACACCGGGGAGCTGTTTTTT.

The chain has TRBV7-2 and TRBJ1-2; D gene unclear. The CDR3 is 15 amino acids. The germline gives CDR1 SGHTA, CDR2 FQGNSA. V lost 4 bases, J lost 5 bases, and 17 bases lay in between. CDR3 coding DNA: TGTGCCAGCAGCTCACGCGCGTCCATTGTGTATGGCTACACCTTC. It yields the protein CASSSRASIVYGYTF.

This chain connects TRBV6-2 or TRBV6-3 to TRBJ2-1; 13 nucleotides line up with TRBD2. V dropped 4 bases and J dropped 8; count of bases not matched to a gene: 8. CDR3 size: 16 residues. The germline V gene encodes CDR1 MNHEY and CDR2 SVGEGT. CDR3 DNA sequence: TGTGCCAGCAGTTCCAGGACTAGCGGGAGTTCGGATGAGCAGTTCTTC. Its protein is CASSSRTSGSSDEQFF.

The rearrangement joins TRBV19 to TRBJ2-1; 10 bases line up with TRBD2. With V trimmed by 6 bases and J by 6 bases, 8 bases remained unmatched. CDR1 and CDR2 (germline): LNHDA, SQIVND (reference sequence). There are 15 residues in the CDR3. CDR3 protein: CASSQLAGPLNEQFF. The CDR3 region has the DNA TGTGCCAGTAGCCAACTAGCGGGGCCTCTCAATGAGCAGTTCTTC.

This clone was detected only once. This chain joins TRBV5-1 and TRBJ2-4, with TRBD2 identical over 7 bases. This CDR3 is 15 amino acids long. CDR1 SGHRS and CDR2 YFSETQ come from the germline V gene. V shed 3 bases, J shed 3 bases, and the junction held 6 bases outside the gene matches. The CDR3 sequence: CASSSGGPIKNIQYF. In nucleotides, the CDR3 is TGCGCCAGCAGCTCGGGGGGTCCAATCAAAAACATTCAGTACTTC. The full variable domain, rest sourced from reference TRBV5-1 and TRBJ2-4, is KAGVTQTPRYLIKTRGQQVTLSCSPISGHRSVSWYQQTPGQGLQFLFEYFSETQRNKGNFPGRFSGRQFSNSRSEMNVSTLELGDSALYLCASSSGGPIKNIQYFGAGTRLSVL.

CDR3 in amino acids: CSVDTPRSGSRAYEQYF. In DNA, the CDR3 is TGCAGCGTTGATACGCCCCGTAGCGGGTCTCGCGCCTACGAGCAGTACTTC. The V call is TRBV29-1, the J call TRBJ2-7, with 7 bases aligning to TRBD2. V lost 3 bases to trimming and J lost 2 bases; unmatched junction nucleotides: 16. The CDR3 runs 17 residues. Germline CDR1 reads SQVTM; CDR2 reads ANQGSEA.

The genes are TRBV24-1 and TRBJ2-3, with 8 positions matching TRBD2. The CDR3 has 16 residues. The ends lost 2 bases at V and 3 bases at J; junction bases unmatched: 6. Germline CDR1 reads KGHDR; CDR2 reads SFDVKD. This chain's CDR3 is CATSDSSGSGTDTQYF. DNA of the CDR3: TGTGCCACCAGTGATTCGAGCGGGAGTGGTACAGATACGCAGTATTTT.

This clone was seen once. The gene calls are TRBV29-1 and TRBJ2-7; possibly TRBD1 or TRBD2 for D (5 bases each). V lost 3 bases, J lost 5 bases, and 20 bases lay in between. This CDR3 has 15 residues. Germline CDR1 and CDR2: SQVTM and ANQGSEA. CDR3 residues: CSVESYEGFSHEQYF. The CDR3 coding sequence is TGCAGCGTTGAGTCATATGAGGGGTTCTCGCACGAGCAGTACTTC.